This T cell receptor (beta chain) was recorded in a study of sequential checkpoint blockade in melanoma. Stated treatment: randomized to nivolumab then ipilimumab (arm A) or the reverse (arm B). Patients had received no earlier DNA-damaging chemotherapy. The CDR3 covers 15 residues. Trimming took off 1 base at V and 5 bases at J, with 14 bases between the two ends. The V gene's germline CDR1 is SGHDN and CDR2 FVKESK. The repertoire was sequenced with immunoSEQ multiplex PCR; TCRdb's copy has only in-frame clones and lacks some. The profile shows 4,500 to 5,500 clones, 32% of them singletons. The V and J genes are TRBV14 and TRBJ2-5; no clear D gene. The sample was tumor tissue (inferred from file names), taken from a patient given nivolumab and ipilimumab in sequence. This TCR was sampled from a human donor with melanoma. CDR3 sequence reads: CASSQVGLPSETQYF. The DNA for the CDR3 is TGTGCCAGCAGCCAAGTCGGGTTGCCCTCGGAGACCCAGTACTTC.